These T cell receptor beta chains were read from a single sample in a study of blood T cell repertoires in COVID-19. Libraries were prepared by immunoSEQ multiplex PCR; TCRdb keeps only in-frame clonotypes and omits some of them. There are under 80,000 clones in the sample; about four fifths occur only once, and around 9.7% lies in the top ten. Sequencing used peripheral blood. Receptors were obtained from a human donor in a cohort sampled during active COVID-19. Each CDR3 is given with its conserved first and last residue. A D gene is named only where the DNA matches it firmly. Clone size appears in some rows only: once, few, many, or a class for an expanded clone.

>-|TRBJ2-1|TRBD2|TRBV6-1
TGTGCCAGCAGTGATGCGGGAGCCGCCTCCTACAATGAGCAGTTCTTC
CASSDAGAASYNEQFF
>-|TRBJ2-4|TRBD1|TRBV7-9
TGTGCCAGCAGCTCATCTGTTACAGGGGAAAACATTCAGTACTTC
CASSSSVTGENIQYF
>-|TRBJ1-5|-|TRBV28
TGTGCCAGCAGTTTATCGGGGTTAGGCAATCAGCCCCAGCATTTT
CASSLSGLGNQPQHF
>-|TRBJ2-7|-|TRBV11-2
TGTGCCAGCAGCCGACAACAGGGAATCTCCTACGAGCAGTACTTC
CASSRQQGISYEQYF
>once|TRBJ2-7|TRBD2|TRBV7-9
TGTGCCAGCAGCCGGGGACTAGCGGAAACCTACGAGCAGTACTTC
CASSRGLAETYEQYF
>-|TRBJ2-5|TRBD1|TRBV9
TGTGCCAGCAGCGCGACCCCGGGACAGGGGGTAGGAGAGACCCAGTACTTC
CASSATPGQGVGETQYF
>-|TRBJ2-7|-|TRBV5-6
TGTGCCAGCACCCCCTCGGGTAGCCGGCTTTACGAGCAGTACTTC
CASTPSGSRLYEQYF
>-|TRBJ2-7|TRBD1|TRBV6-6
TGTGCCAGCAGGCGCGGGACAGGGAACTCCTACGAGCAGTACTTC
CASRRGTGNSYEQYF
>-|TRBJ1-4|-|TRBV7-8
TGTGCCAGCAGCTTATGGGGGACAACGGAAAAACTGTTTTTT
CASSLWGTTEKLFF
>-|TRBJ2-1|TRBD2|TRBV5-4
TGTGCCAGCAGCCAGGGACTAGCGGGCATCAATGAGCAGTTCTTC
CASSQGLAGINEQFF
>-|TRBJ1-4|-|TRBV11-2
TGTGCCAGCAGCTCAACAGGGACAACTAATGAAAAACTGTTTTTT
CASSSTGTTNEKLFF
>-|TRBJ2-2|TRBD1|TRBV29-1
TGCAGCGTTGCCGGGACAGCCATCACCGGGGAGCTGTTTTTT
CSVAGTAITGELFF
>few|TRBJ2-7|-|TRBV3-1/TRBV3-2
TGTGCCAGCAGCACCAGCTACGAGCAGTACTTC
CASSTSYEQYF
>-|TRBJ2-6|TRBD1|TRBV5-4
TGTGCCAGCAGCTTGGGACAGGGGAACTCTGGGGCCAACGTCCTGACTTTC
CASSLGQGNSGANVLTF
>-|TRBJ2-7|TRBD1|TRBV18
TGTGCCAGCTCGATCCTGGACAGGGGAGTGGAACAGTACTTC
CASSILDRGVEQYF
>-|TRBJ2-3|TRBD2|TRBV27
TGTGCCAGCAGTTTGGTCGGCGCGGGGGGTACGCAGTATTTT
CASSLVGAGGTQYF
>-|TRBJ2-1|TRBD2|TRBV18
TGTGCCAGCTCCCCGACTAGCGTCACCTACAATGAGCAGTTCTTC
CASSPTSVTYNEQFF
>-|TRBJ1-2|-|TRBV6-5
TGTGCCACCGGGGGGACCTATGGCTACACCTTC
CATGGTYGYTF
>-|TRBJ2-7|TRBD1|TRBV11-1
TGTGCCAGCAGCTGGACTCAGGGACAGACCTACGAGCAGTACTTC
CASSWTQGQTYEQYF
>-|TRBJ2-7|TRBD1|TRBV10-1
TGCGCCAGCAGTGGGGGACAGGGAATAGGATTCGAGCAGTACTTC
CASSGGQGIGFEQYF
>-|TRBJ2-3|TRBD2|TRBV30
TGTGCCTGGAGTGTAGGCCTAGCGGGAGGGCCCCCCGGCACAGATACGCAGTATTTT
CAWSVGLAGGPPGTDTQYF
>few|TRBJ1-1|-|TRBV9
TGTGCCACCACCCGCTTAGGAGAGGGAAACACTGAAGCTTTCTTT
CATTRLGEGNTEAFF
>-|TRBJ2-3|TRBD1|TRBV11-1
TGTGCCAGCAGCACTACTAGACAGGGTCTCACAGATACGCAGTATTTT
CASSTTRQGLTDTQYF
>-|TRBJ2-2|-|TRBV30
TGTGCCTGGAGTGTCGGTGGGCCCACCGGGGAGCTGTTTTTT
CAWSVGGPTGELFF
>-|TRBJ2-7|TRBD1|TRBV24-1
TGTGCCACCAGCAGGGGGCGATCCTACGAGCAGTACTTC
CATSRGRSYEQYF
>-|TRBJ2-7|TRBD2|TRBV14
TGTGCCAGCAGCCCCACTAGCGGAACCTACGAGCAGTACTTC
CASSPTSGTYEQYF
>-|TRBJ1-6|TRBD1|TRBV23-1
TGCGCCAGCAGTCAAGGGACAGGGAGGTATAATTCACCCCTCCACTTT
CASSQGTGRYNSPLHF
>-|TRBJ1-6|-|TRBV2
TGTGCCAGCAGTGCCAGGCCTACCTATAATTCACCCCTCCACTTT
CASSARPTYNSPLHF
>-|TRBJ2-5|TRBD1|TRBV28
TGTGCCAGCAGAGGCAACAGGGGGCCAGGAGAGACCCAGTACTTC
CASRGNRGPGETQYF
>-|TRBJ1-1|-|TRBV5-6
TGTGCCAGCAGCTTGTACTCTGTGAACACTGAAGCTTTCTTT
CASSLYSVNTEAFF
>-|TRBJ1-1|-|TRBV28
TGTGCCAGCATCACCCTTCGGGTCACTGAAGCTTTCTTT
CASITLRVTEAFF
>-|TRBJ2-4|TRBD1|TRBV12-3/TRBV12-4
TGTGCCAGCAGCCTACAGGGGGCCAACATTCAGTACTTC
CASSLQGANIQYF
>-|TRBJ1-6|TRBD1|TRBV6-2/TRBV6-3
TGTGCCAGCAGTCACGACCCGGGACAGGGTTTGAGGAATTCACCCCTCCACTTT
CASSHDPGQGLRNSPLHF
>-|TRBJ1-5|-|TRBV28
TGTGCCAGCAGTCCGCGACCGACAGTGTATGGCAATCAGCCCCAGCATTTT
CASSPRPTVYGNQPQHF
>-|TRBJ2-5|-|TRBV27
TGTGCCAGCAGTTTATCGATGGGCAGCCAAGAGACCCAGTACTTC
CASSLSMGSQETQYF
>-|TRBJ2-5|TRBD2|TRBV5-6
TGTGCCAGCAGCCCGGTCGGTCCGGGACTAGTCAGAGAGACCCAGTACTTC
CASSPVGPGLVRETQYF
>-|TRBJ1-4|TRBD1|TRBV6-2/TRBV6-3
TGTGCCAGCAGTTGGATCGACAGGGGGAACGGTGAAAAACTGTTTTTT
CASSWIDRGNGEKLFF
>few|TRBJ2-5|-|TRBV11-3
TGTGCCAGCAGCTCGCGTTTCGAGGAGACCCAGTACTTC
CASSSRFEETQYF
>-|TRBJ1-6|-|TRBV30
TGTGCCTGGAGTGTAGGGGGACATCATAATTCACCCCTCCACTTT
CAWSVGGHHNSPLHF
>-|TRBJ1-5|-|TRBV11-3
TGTGCCAGCAGCTTAGGGACTGCCCTCAATCAGCCCCAGCATTTT
CASSLGTALNQPQHF
>-|TRBJ2-1|TRBD2|TRBV30
TGTGCCTGGAGTGTACGGGCGGGAGTTCACAATGAGCAGTTCTTC
CAWSVRAGVHNEQFF
>-|TRBJ2-2|TRBD2|TRBV3-1/TRBV3-2
TGTGCCAGCAGCCAAATTAGCGGGAGCCGGGAGCTGTTTTTT
CASSQISGSRELFF
>-|TRBJ2-7|TRBD1|TRBV6-5
TGTGCCAGCGGCAGGGACAGGGACTACGAGCAGTACTTC
CASGRDRDYEQYF
>-|TRBJ2-2|-|TRBV7-3
TGTGCCAGCAGCCCACGGGGGGTGGGACAACTGAACACCGGGGAGCTGTTTTTT
CASSPRGVGQLNTGELFF
>-|TRBJ1-1|-|TRBV11-2
TGTGCCAGCAAGCCAGGGGCCATGAACACTGAAGCTTTCTTT
CASKPGAMNTEAFF
>-|TRBJ2-7|-|TRBV21-1
TGTGCCAGCCTCTCCCGGGACTCATATTACGAGCAGTACTTC
CASLSRDSYYEQYF
>-|TRBJ1-1|-|TRBV5-4
TGTGCCAGCAGCTGGAGGGGAGGTGCGGGCACTGAAGCTTTCTTT
CASSWRGGAGTEAFF
>-|TRBJ1-2|TRBD1|TRBV6-4
TGTGCCAGCAGTGACTCTGGGACAGGGCAAGGCTACACCTTC
CASSDSGTGQGYTF
>-|TRBJ2-1|-|TRBV5-1
TGCGCCAGCACCTCGGGGGTTAGCGGTAATGAGCAGTTCTTC
CASTSGVSGNEQFF
>few|TRBJ1-1|-|TRBV5-4
TGTGCCAGCAGCTTGTTAGGGGCGGGAGGCACTGAAGCTTTCTTT
CASSLLGAGGTEAFF
>once|TRBJ2-3|-|TRBV5-1
TGCGCCAGCAGCTTGGAGGGGGTTACGCAGTATTTT
CASSLEGVTQYF
>-|TRBJ1-2|-|TRBV6-1
TGTGCCAGCAGTGAAACTGGACAGAAGGGTTATGGCTACACCTTC
CASSETGQKGYGYTF
>-|TRBJ1-1|-|TRBV29-1
TGCAGCGTTGTGTCCCGGGAGAACACTGAAGCTTTCTTT
CSVVSRENTEAFF
>-|TRBJ1-6|-|TRBV20-1
TGCAGTGCTAGTCCCCTCGGCTTTCAGGATTCACCCCTCCACTTT
CSASPLGFQDSPLHF
>-|TRBJ2-1|TRBD2|TRBV13
TGTGCCAGCAGCTTCTCCCTAGCGGGAGGGCCAGGGCAGTTCTTC
CASSFSLAGGPGQFF
>-|TRBJ1-2|-|TRBV19
TGTGCCAGTATTTCGGGGGGCGATAACTATGGCTACACCTTC
CASISGGDNYGYTF